The rows below give T cell receptor beta chains drawn from one sample of a study of shared clonotypes between healthy human individuals. Assay: immunoSEQ multiplex PCR; the TCRdb copy retains only in-frame clones and omits some. The top ten clones hold 0.36% of a sample with roughly 1,600,000 clones, roughly 98.5% of them seen once. The sequenced sample was naive CD4+ T cells sorted from blood. The receptors were sampled from a man under 40 in good health. CDR3s include the opening cysteine and the closing phenylalanine or tryptophan. Each record gives: clone size, D gene, V gene, J gene, CDR3 DNA, CDR3 protein. D genes are given only for firm matches. Rows give clone size only sometimes, using once, few, many, or a class for an expanded clone.

-	-	TRBV15	TRBJ1-1	TGTGCCACCAGCAGAGGTCAAGGGCACGGAGACACTGAAGCTTTCTTT	CATSRGQGHGDTEAFF
-	-	TRBV4-1	TRBJ2-6	TGCGCCAGCAGCCAAGGCAGCCAAGCCGGGGCCAACGTCCTGACTTTC	CASSQGSQAGANVLTF
-	-	TRBV27	TRBJ2-1	TGTGCCAGCAGTTTATCGGCCGGGGGAGGGGGTAATGAGCAGTTCTTC	CASSLSAGGGGNEQFF
-	-	TRBV28	TRBJ1-2	TGTGCCAGCAGGCCGGGCGATTTAGGGGGCTACACCTTC	CASRPGDLGGYTF
once	-	TRBV11-1	TRBJ2-6	TGTGCCAGCAGCTCCGCTGTACATAGCTCTGGGGCCAACGTCCTGACTTTC	CASSSAVHSSGANVLTF
-	-	TRBV28	TRBJ2-7	TGTGCCAGCAGTCCCGGGGTCCCCAACTACGAGCAGTACTTC	CASSPGVPNYEQYF
-	-	TRBV9	TRBJ1-3	TGTGCCAGCAGCGTAGTAGGTGGGGCGGCGCGCTCTGGAAACACCATATATTTT	CASSVVGGAARSGNTIYF
-	-	TRBV2	TRBJ1-2	TGTGCCAGCAGCGCTGACAGGAGGGTTGGCTACACCTTC	CASSADRRVGYTF
-	TRBD2	TRBV5-4	TRBJ2-1	TGTGCCAGCAGCTCTGGGGGTGATGGCGGGAGGGCCGGGAATGAGCAGTTCTTC	CASSSGGDGGRAGNEQFF
once	-	TRBV18	TRBJ2-7	TGTGCCAGCTCACCACGGCGGGTTTCCTACGAGCAGTACTTC	CASSPRRVSYEQYF
once	-	TRBV10-2	TRBJ2-7	TGCGCCAGCAGTGAAAGAGCGGTTAGCTCCTACGAGCAGTACTTC	CASSERAVSSYEQYF
-	-	TRBV5-8	TRBJ2-7	TGTGCCAGCAGCTTTCATTACGAGCAGTACTTC	CASSFHYEQYF
-	-	TRBV5-8	TRBJ2-1	TGTGCCAGCAACTTGCAGCTCGTCAATGAGCAGTTCTTC	CASNLQLVNEQFF
-	-	TRBV27	TRBJ2-7	TGTGCCAGCAGTTTTCTTGCCGGCGGCTACGAGCAGTACTTC	CASSFLAGGYEQYF
-	TRBD1	TRBV7-9	TRBJ1-1	TGTGCCAGCAGCTTAGGGCGCGGGACAGGGGAAAACACTGAAGCTTTCTTT	CASSLGRGTGENTEAFF
-	-	TRBV5-1	TRBJ1-1	TGCGCCAGCAGTCCCGGACAGCCCACTGAAGCTTTCTTT	CASSPGQPTEAFF
-	TRBD1	TRBV25-1	TRBJ1-4	TGTGCCAGCAGAGGGACAGGGGTCGAAAAACTGTTTTTT	CASRGTGVEKLFF
-	-	TRBV6-6	TRBJ1-1	TGTGCCAGCAGTAGATGGGGGAACACTGAAGCTTTCTTT	CASSRWGNTEAFF
-	-	TRBV5-1	TRBJ2-7	TGCGCCAGCAGCTTGGGGACGGGAGAATACTACGAGCAGTACTTC	CASSLGTGEYYEQYF
once	TRBD1	TRBV27	TRBJ2-7	TGTGCCAGCAGTTTTGGACAGGGGGCCGCCTACGAGCAGTACTTC	CASSFGQGAAYEQYF
-	-	TRBV10-3	TRBJ2-2	TGTGCCATCAGTGACTACGGACAGGGAGGGCAATACACCGGGGAGCTGTTTTTT	CAISDYGQGGQYTGELFF
-	TRBD2	TRBV28	TRBJ2-1	TGTGCCAGCAGTCCTCCGGGACTAGCGGGATACAATGAGCAGTTCTTC	CASSPPGLAGYNEQFF
-	TRBD2	TRBV5-1	TRBJ2-7	TGCGCCAGCAGTAGACTAGCGGGAGTGTTGTACGAGCAGTACTTC	CASSRLAGVLYEQYF
-	-	TRBV6-5	TRBJ1-1	TGTGCCAGCAGTTCCACAGGGAACACTGAAGCTTTCTTT	CASSSTGNTEAFF
-	TRBD1	TRBV19	TRBJ1-5	TGTGCCAGTACTTCGAGGGACAGGTTCTCCGGGCCCCAGCATTTT	CASTSRDRFSGPQHF
-	-	TRBV7-4	TRBJ1-2	TGTGCCAGCAGCTTAGAGAAGTCCGACACCTTC	CASSLEKSDTF
-	-	TRBV5-6	TRBJ2-7	TGTGCCAGCAGCTTGGGCGTAGCCTACGAGCAGTACTTC	CASSLGVAYEQYF
-	TRBD1	TRBV4-2	TRBJ1-5	TGTGCCAGCAGCCAAGGGGACAGGGCCGATCAGCCCCAGCATTTT	CASSQGDRADQPQHF
-	-	TRBV20-1	TRBJ2-6	TGCAGTGCTAGGGGGGCCAACGTCCTGACTTTC	CSARGANVLTF
-	-	TRBV4-1	TRBJ2-3	TGCGCCAGCAGTCTCCTGGGGGGAACAGATACGCAGTATTTT	CASSLLGGTDTQYF
-	-	TRBV5-1	TRBJ2-3	TGCGCCAGCAGCTTGGTTTTAGCCGGTACAGGAGATACGCAGTATTTT	CASSLVLAGTGDTQYF
-	TRBD1	TRBV28	TRBJ2-3	TGTGCCAGCAGTTTATCGACAGGGGCGCAGTATTTT	CASSLSTGAQYF
-	-	TRBV28	TRBJ1-4	TGTGCCAGCAGTTTACTATGGCCCGGTGGAGGAGAAAAACTGTTTTTT	CASSLLWPGGGEKLFF
-	-	TRBV28	TRBJ1-2	TGTGCCAGCAGTTTAACACGGACCCGCTATGGCTACACCTTC	CASSLTRTRYGYTF
-	-	TRBV19	TRBJ2-2	TGTGCCAGTAGTCCCCGGGCAGCGGGTACCGGGGAGCTGTTTTTT	CASSPRAAGTGELFF
-	TRBD2	TRBV6-6	TRBJ2-7	TGTGCCAGCAGACCCCTAGCGGGAGCCTACGAGCAGTACTTC	CASRPLAGAYEQYF
-	-	TRBV11-2	TRBJ2-3	TGTGCCAGCAGCTTAGATCTACTACCCGGGACCCTACGGACCCCGAATACGCAGTATTTT	CASSLDLLPGTLRTPNTQYF
-	TRBD1	TRBV4-1	TRBJ2-1	TGCGCCAGCAACCCGGGACAGATAACCTGGTACAATGAGCAGTTCTTC	CASNPGQITWYNEQFF
-	TRBD2	TRBV28	TRBJ2-7	TGTGCCAGCAGGGGACTAGCGGGTCGACGGAACGGAACGGGGGAGCAGTACTTC	CASRGLAGRRNGTGEQYF